One TCR beta chain is described in this entry. These data originate in a study of blood T cell repertoires in COVID-19. About the study: Donors in the United States, Italy and Spain gave samples during acute or convalescent COVID-19. Sources were T cells, B-cell-depleted T cells, or PBMCs; the material itself was cDNA or gDNA.

Germline CDR1 KGHDR, CDR2 SFDVKD. The CDR3 contains 15 residues. V shed 5 bases, J shed 4 bases, and the junction held 7 bases outside the gene matches. Original methodology: Estimates of nucleated cell counts were drawn from the amplification of reference gene primers. Profiling relied on immunoSEQ multiplex PCR, and the TCRdb table lists in-frame clones only, not all of them. V, J and clone size are those of that table, while D and trimming were read from the DNA. The sample contains roughly 140,000 clones, roughly 88% of which appear only once. The rearrangement uses TRBV24-1 and TRBJ2-5; 9 nucleotides agree with TRBD1. The clonotype was recovered from a man aged 65 to 85 with acute or convalescent COVID-19. Specimen: peripheral blood. The CDR3 protein is CATSAKGTGLETQYF. DNA for the CDR3: TGTGCCACCAGTGCTAAAGGGACAGGGTTAGAGACCCAGTACTTC.